Each of the 11 T cell receptor beta chains below was sequenced from the same sample in a study of T cells in Graves' hyperthyroidism and ophthalmopathy. Using RNA transcripts as the source, TCR beta CDR3 regions were amplified. Initially, a first-round RT-PCR of the TCR CDR3 employed the HTBI primer set. TCRdb ran MiXCR on the multiplex PCR reads and lists one entry per CDR3 protein. The table has 600,000 or so distinct CDR3 sequences, 13% to 15% seen once. The source material was blood. The source is a woman aged 18-29 years with Graves' ophthalmopathy.

V is TRBV20-1 and J is TRBJ1-5; D gene uncertain. Germline CDR1 and CDR2: DFQATT and SNEGSKA (reference sequence). V was shortened by 3 bases and J by 8 bases, with 11 bases between the two germline ends. The length of the CDR3 is 12 residues. The CDR3 bases are TGCAGTGCTAGTACTCGATTAGAGCCCCAGCATTTT. Encoded protein: CSASTRLEPQHF.

This clonotype was seen repeatedly, ten times or more. The chain uses TRBV2 and TRBJ2-7, with 7 bases fitting TRBD1. Germline CDR1 and CDR2: SNHLY and FYNNEI. This CDR3 region has 14 residues. V shed 7 bases, J shed 1 base, and the junction held 7 bases outside the gene matches. The CDR3 protein is CASKVGQVSYEQYF. The CDR3 DNA reads as TGTGCCAGCAAGGTAGGACAGGTGTCCTACGAGCAGTACTTC.

The rearrangement joins TRBV28 to TRBJ1-1; weak D call: TRBD1 (5 bases). This CDR3 spans 11 amino acids. V was pared by 10 bases and J by 10 bases, with 16 bases between. The germline gives CDR1 MDHEN, CDR2 SYDVKM. Here the CDR3 reads CAIKSPRVAFF. CDR3 nucleotides: TGTGCCATTAAGTCCCCCAGGGTAGCTTTCTTT.

This clonotype has a count of ten or more. This chain joins TRBV7-8 and TRBJ1-1; 8 nucleotides match TRBD1. The CDR3 is 17 amino acids. CDR1 and CDR2 (germline): SGHVS, FQNEAQ. The V gene end was trimmed by 2 bases and the J gene end by 1 base; junction bases not matched to a gene: 9. Here the CDR3 reads CASSLYRTGSGNTEAFF. The CDR3 DNA is TGTGCCAGCAGCTTATATCGGACAGGGTCGGGGAACACTGAAGCTTTCTTT.

This clonotype was recorded many times. The gene calls are TRBV5-6 and TRBJ2-7; D may be TRBD2 (6 bases). The germline V gene has CDR1 SGHDT and CDR2 YYEEEE. The CDR3 has 15 residues. V shed 4 bases and J shed 5 bases, with 19 bases lying between them. The CDR3 coding sequence is TGTGCCAGCAGCGCGGGGTCGGCCAGGGTACACGAGCAGTACTTC. The encoded protein is CASSAGSARVHEQYF.

This clonotype occurred a few times. The chain links TRBV7-9 to TRBJ2-7, with 10 bases lining up with TRBD2. The CDR3 spans 20 residues. V trimming: 3 bases; J trimming: 6 bases; junction bases outside the gene matches: 23. The germline gives CDR1 SEHNR, CDR2 FQNEAQ (reference sequence). In nucleotides, the CDR3 is TGTGCCAGCAGCTTCTCTGTTCCCAGGGGCGCTAGCGGGAGTTTTGGCGAGCAGTACTTC. Its translation is CASSFSVPRGASGSFGEQYF.

This clonotype has only a few counts. The rearrangement links TRBV4-1 to TRBJ1-5; 9 bases agree with TRBD1. Germline CDR1 is MGHRA and CDR2 is YSYEKL. The CDR3 totals 15 residues. V was pared by 1 base and J by 4 bases, with 2 bases of the junction left unmatched. The CDR3 nucleotides read TGCGCCAGCAGCCAAGGGACAGGGGAAAATCAGCCCCAGCATTTT. Encoded protein: CASSQGTGENQPQHF.

The sample holds many counts of this clonotype. The J gene is TRBJ2-6, the V gene TRBV28; the D call may be TRBD1 or TRBD2 (7 bases each). The CDR3 is 16 amino acids. CDR1 and CDR2 (germline): MDHEN, SYDVKM. V lost 7 bases and J lost 3, with 16 bases in between. The CDR3, as DNA: TGTGCCAGCACCCGATCAGGGGGGGATGGGGCCAACGTCCTGACTTTC. This sequence encodes CASTRSGGDGANVLTF.

The chain combines TRBV25-1 with TRBJ2-2; TRBD1 is a possible D gene (5 bases). CDR3 size: 16 residues. CDR1 and CDR2 (germline): MGHDK, SYGVNS. V was shortened by 1 base and J by 1 base, with 10 bases between the two germline ends. CDR3 loop: CASSEWGSLNTGELFF. DNA of the CDR3: TGTGCCAGCAGTGAATGGGGCAGCCTGAACACCGGGGAGCTGTTTTTT.

This clonotype was counted many times. The DNA for the CDR3 is TGTGCCAGCGGACAACTAGCGGGATCTTCCACAGATACGCAGTATTTT. As protein: CASGQLAGSSTDTQYF. The chain employs TRBV5-4 and TRBJ2-3; TRBD2 matches 10 bases. J gave up 2 bases and V 7 bases, and 10 bases lay outside the gene matches. This CDR3 has 16 amino acids. Looked up from germline, CDR1 is SGHNT and CDR2 is YYREEE (reference sequence).

This clonotype was recorded many times. The gene calls are TRBV12-3 or TRBV12-4 and TRBJ2-1, with 10 bases lining up with TRBD2. The CDR3 totals 16 residues. V trimming: 3 bases; J trimming: 7 bases; junction bases outside the gene matches: 9. The CDR3 loop reads CASSLYEAGGPNEQFF. CDR3 DNA sequence: TGTGCCAGCAGTTTGTATGAAGCGGGAGGGCCGAATGAGCAGTTCTTC.